A single sample gave rise to the 30 T cell receptor beta chains below, sequenced in a study of T cells in localized non-small cell lung cancer. Sequencing used immunoSEQ multiplex PCR; TCRdb keeps in-frame clones, though not all of them. This table holds 15,000 to 25,000 clones, over 80% found once. Sequenced material: peripheral blood, taken before any cancer treatment. The receptors originated from a male donor aged 60 or over with stage I squamous cell lung carcinoma.

The rearrangement uses TRBV7-9 and TRBJ2-7, with TRBD1 identical over 9 bases. The CDR3 spans 14 residues. CDR1 and CDR2 from the germline V gene are SEHNR and FQNEAQ (reference sequence). The J segment lost 2 bases and the V segment lost 5 bases, leaving 4 bases of the junction unmatched. CDR3 sequence: CASSGTGLPYEQYF. CDR3 bases: TGTGCCAGCAGCGGGACAGGGCTACCCTACGAGCAGTACTTC. Based on the CDR3 plus reference TRBV7-9 and TRBJ2-7, the full variable domain is DTGVSQNPRHKITKRGQNVTFRCDPISEHNRLYWYRQTLGQGPEFLTYFQNEAQLEKSRLLSDRFSAERPKGSFSTLEIQRTEQGDSAMYLCASSGTGLPYEQYFGPGTRLTVT.

The rearrangement uses TRBV6-4 and TRBJ2-1; 9 bases match TRBD2. This CDR3 has 14 amino acids. Germline values: CDR1 MRHNA, CDR2 SNTAGT. The V and J ends lost 5 bases and 7 bases, in that order; junction bases with no gene match: 6. The chain's CDR3 is CASSPSGRQNEQFF. For the CDR3, the DNA is TGTGCCAGCAGTCCGAGCGGGAGGCAAAATGAGCAGTTCTTC.

The chain is built from TRBV7-2 and TRBJ2-2; 10 bases are shared with TRBD1. Germline V gene sequence: CDR1 SGHTA, CDR2 FQGNSA. CDR3 length equals 16 residues. V trimming: 7 bases; J trimming: 6 bases; junction bases outside the gene matches: 11. The CDR3 DNA reads as TGTGCCAGCACCAGAGGACAGGGGGTTTTGGCCGGGGAGCTGTTTTTT. Amino acids: CASTRGQGVLAGELFF.

V and J are TRBV6-1 and TRBJ1-1, with D possibly TRBD1 on 5 matching bases. The germline V gene encodes CDR1 MNHNS and CDR2 SASEGT. There are 13 residues in the CDR3. The V end lost 10 bases, the J end lost 4 bases, and 16 bases lay between the germline ends. For the CDR3, the DNA is TGTGCCACACCGACAGAGGAGGCCACTGAAGCTTTCTTT. Its translation: CATPTEEATEAFF.

This chain connects TRBV5-1 to TRBJ2-3; D gene ambiguous. CDR1 and CDR2 (germline): SGHRS, YFSETQ. The length of the CDR3 is 14 residues. Between the trimmed V and J ends, which lost 1 base and 2 bases, there was a span of 8 bases. CDR3 in DNA: TGCGCCAGCAGCTTGCTAAATCCCACAGATACGCAGTATTTT. This translates into CASSLLNPTDTQYF.

V and J are TRBV28 and TRBJ1-4; no reliable D call. V shed 5 bases and J shed 3 bases, with 13 bases lying between them. The CDR3 extends over 15 amino acids. CDR1 MDHEN and CDR2 SYDVKM come from the germline V gene. The CDR3 is CASSRLWDANEKLFF. In nucleotides, the CDR3 is TGTGCCAGCAGTCGGTTATGGGATGCTAATGAAAAACTGTTTTTT.

This clone has only one observation. The chain carries TRBV28 and TRBJ1-2, with D unresolved. The CDR3 is 15 amino acids. V lost 10 bases, J lost 4 bases, and 22 bases lay in between. Germline V gene lookup returns CDR1 MDHEN and CDR2 SYDVKM. In DNA, the CDR3 is TGTGCCACCGCCCTGGGTTATCGGTTTGCCTATGGCTACACCTTC. Amino acids: CATALGYRFAYGYTF.

This clone has just a few counts. The chain has TRBV6-1 and TRBJ2-1; 9 nucleotides match TRBD1. V shed 1 base and J 8 bases; nucleotides not matched to a gene: 15. The CDR3 spans 18 residues. Germline values: CDR1 MNHNS, CDR2 SASEGT. CDR3: CASSEVSGTGSSLDEQFF. The DNA of the CDR3 is TGTGCCAGCAGTGAAGTTTCTGGGACAGGGAGTTCTTTAGATGAGCAGTTCTTC.

This clone was recorded only once. V is TRBV25-1 and J is TRBJ2-5, with 9 nucleotides matching TRBD2. The J segment lost 4 bases and the V segment lost 0 bases, leaving 6 bases of the junction unmatched. Per germline, CDR1 MGHDK and CDR2 SYGVNS. CDR3 size: 16 residues. CDR3 region: CASSEYPSGIGETQYF. CDR3 DNA: TGTGCCAGCAGTGAATACCCTAGCGGGATAGGAGAGACCCAGTACTTC.

This clone came up once. The chain is built from TRBV14 and TRBJ2-2, with no clear D. V was trimmed by 6 bases and J by 4 bases, leaving 6 bases between them. CDR1 is SGHDN and CDR2 is FVKESK in the germline V gene. The CDR3 totals 12 residues. Here the CDR3 DNA reads TGTGCCAGCAGGAAGCGCACCGGGGAGCTGTTTTTT. Its protein is CASRKRTGELFF.

V and J are TRBV30 and TRBJ1-4; tentative D call: TRBD1 (5 bases). Germline-derived CDR1 and CDR2 are GTSNPN and SVGIG (reference sequence). V was trimmed by 5 bases and J by 7 bases, leaving 11 bases between them. The CDR3 runs 12 residues. The CDR3 sequence is CAWGGESEKLFF. DNA of the CDR3: TGTGCCTGGGGAGGGGAGAGTGAAAAACTGTTTTTT.

This sequence joins TRBV28 and TRBJ2-3, with D possibly being TRBD1 (5 bases). V gave up 5 bases and J gave up 3 bases, with 12 bases separating them. Germline values: CDR1 MDHEN, CDR2 SYDVKM. The CDR3 loop spans 14 amino acids. For the CDR3, the DNA is TGTGCCAGCAGTCCTCCCGCAGGGACAGATACGCAGTATTTT. Translating gives CASSPPAGTDTQYF.

CDR3 loop: CAWSLGQGNQPQHF. CDR3 bases: TGTGCCTGGAGTCTGGGACAGGGCAATCAGCCCCAGCATTTT. The chain recombines TRBV30 with TRBJ1-5; the match to TRBD1 covers 8 bases. The CDR3 spans 14 residues. Per the germline V gene, CDR1 is GTSNPN and CDR2 is SVGIG (reference sequence). Trimming cost V 2 bases and J 2 bases; bases outside gene matches: 2.

The rearrangement links TRBV9 to TRBJ2-2; the D is unclear. Trimming pared 4 bases from V and 0 bases from J, leaving 7 bases between. The CDR3 length is 14 residues. Germline V gives CDR1 SGDLS, CDR2 YYNGEE. Here the CDR3 reads CASSTRSNTGELFF. CDR3 DNA sequence: TGTGCCAGCAGCACCCGATCGAACACCGGGGAGCTGTTTTTT.

The chain couples TRBV11-2 to TRBJ2-4; TRBD2 matches at 14 bases. The junction had 5 bases not matched to a gene; V was cut back by 5 bases and J by 8 bases. Germline V gene data show CDR1 as SGHAT and CDR2 as FQNNGV. The CDR3 contains 15 residues. The CDR3 reads CASSPGLAGGHIQYF. CDR3 nucleotides: TGTGCCAGCAGCCCAGGACTAGCGGGAGGACACATTCAGTACTTC. Based on the CDR3 plus reference TRBV11-2 and TRBJ2-4, the full variable domain is EAGVAQSPRYKIIEKRQSVAFWCNPISGHATLYWYQQILGQGPKLLIQFQNNGVVDDSQLPKDRFSAERLKGVDSTLKIQPAKLEDSAVYLCASSPGLAGGHIQYFGAGTRLSVL.

This chain uses TRBV7-8 with TRBJ2-7, with 9 bases that match TRBD1. The CDR3 extends over 15 amino acids. With 0 bases clipped from V and 3 bases from J, the junction kept 3 bases outside the gene matches. Per germline, CDR1 SGHVS and CDR2 FQNEAQ. The CDR3 DNA reads TGTGCCAGCAGCTTAGCCGGGACAGGGTACTACGAGCAGTACTTC. Its translation is CASSLAGTGYYEQYF.

The V call is TRBV6-5, the J call TRBJ2-1, with 11 bases aligning to TRBD2. From germline, CDR1 is MNHEY and CDR2 SVGAGI. Germline trimming cut 6 bases from V and 2 bases from J; bases unmatched to any gene: 3. This CDR3 region has 15 residues. CDR3 region: CASSFSGGAYNEQFF. The DNA for the CDR3 is TGTGCCAGCAGCTTTAGCGGGGGGGCCTACAATGAGCAGTTCTTC.

The chain couples TRBV18 to TRBJ2-2; D is perhaps TRBD2 (6 bases). This CDR3 has 16 amino acids. V gave up 11 bases and J gave up 1 base, with 20 bases separating them. In germline, CDR1 is KGHSH, CDR2 LQKENI. CDR3 residues: CAGTFSGGRNTGELFF. The CDR3 nucleotides read TGTGCCGGAACATTCAGTGGAGGGCGGAACACCGGGGAGCTGTTTTTT.

This clone showed up just once. V usage is TRBV2 and J usage is TRBJ1-1; TRBD1 agrees at 8 bases. With 6 bases clipped from V and 1 base from J, the junction kept 4 bases outside the gene matches. Germline V gene data show CDR1 as SNHLY and CDR2 as FYNNEI. The CDR3 is 14 amino acids. This CDR3 is CASRLTGANTEAFF. The CDR3 DNA reads TGTGCCAGCAGGCTGACAGGGGCGAACACTGAAGCTTTCTTT.

Written as DNA, the CDR3 is TGTGCCTGGAGGGGACTAGCGGGAGTTGAGACCCAGTACTTC. Translation: CAWRGLAGVETQYF. The chain links TRBV30 to TRBJ2-5; 14 nucleotides match TRBD2. Losses at the gene ends were 3 bases for V and 5 bases for J; bases not matched to a gene: 2. The CDR3 length is 14 residues. The germline gives CDR1 GTSNPN, CDR2 SVGIG (reference sequence).

This chain connects TRBV5-4 to TRBJ2-5, with D perhaps TRBD1 or TRBD2 (5 bases each). The CDR3 length is 16 residues. With 0 bases removed from V and 1 base from J, the gap between germline ends came to 13 bases. Germline CDR1 is SGHNT and CDR2 is YYREEE (reference sequence). CDR3 residues: CASSLALRGLQETQYF. CDR3 in DNA: TGTGCCAGCAGCTTGGCCCTTCGGGGCCTCCAAGAGACCCAGTACTTC.

The chain recombines TRBV29-1 with TRBJ2-2, with 11 bases matching TRBD2. CDR1 SQVTM and CDR2 ANQGSEA come from the germline V gene. The CDR3 is made up of 14 amino acids. Here the CDR3 reads CSSSGRSNTGELFF. CDR3 DNA sequence: TGCAGTTCTAGCGGGAGGTCGAACACCGGGGAGCTGTTTTTT.

This clone has a single count. The chain employs TRBV7-2 and TRBJ2-5, with D unresolved. Trimming stripped 3 bases from V and 2 bases from J, with 13 bases between. Germline-derived CDR1 and CDR2 are SGHTA and FQGNSA. The CDR3 contains 15 residues. The CDR3 region is CASSFRVGSQETQYF. The CDR3 DNA is TGTGCCAGCAGCTTTAGGGTGGGGTCACAAGAGACCCAGTACTTC.

The chain recombines TRBV28 with TRBJ2-1, with TRBD2 identical over 7 bases. V shed 4 bases, J shed 0 bases, and the junction held 15 bases outside the gene matches. The germline CDR1 and CDR2 sequences are MDHEN and SYDVKM. The CDR3 is 19 residues long. The CDR3 DNA reads TGTGCCAGCAGTTCCCCGTCCGCGGGAGTGCTGAGCTCCTACAATGAGCAGTTCTTC. This translates into CASSSPSAGVLSSYNEQFF.

This clone was detected once. The chain links TRBV13 to TRBJ2-1, with 8 bases identical to TRBD2. V shed 1 base, J shed 9 bases, and the junction held 11 bases outside the gene matches. CDR3 length: 16 amino acids. Per germline, CDR1 PRHDT and CDR2 FYEKMQ (reference sequence). The CDR3 DNA follows: TGTGCCAGCAGCTTAGCGTATAGCGGGAAAGGAATTGAGCAGTTCTTC. Amino acids: CASSLAYSGKGIEQFF.

The CDR3 reads CASSLPLADSPLSSYNEQFF. The CDR3 nucleotides read TGCGCCAGCAGCTTACCCCTAGCGGACTCACCCTTGAGCTCCTACAATGAGCAGTTCTTC. The chain carries TRBV5-1 and TRBJ2-1; 7 bases match TRBD2. V was pared by 2 bases and J by 0 bases, with 17 bases of the junction left unmatched. The length of the CDR3 is 20 residues. Looked up from germline, CDR1 is SGHRS and CDR2 is YFSETQ.

CDR3 bases: TGTGCCACCCCCCCCACAGCTAACTATGGCTACACCTTC. Translated, it gives CATPPTANYGYTF. V gene TRBV7-4 combines with J gene TRBJ1-2; no clear D. The CDR3 is 13 amino acids. CDR1 and CDR2 from the germline V gene are SGHVT and SQSDAQ. The germline V and J ends were trimmed by 10 bases and 0 bases, with 12 bases remaining between them.

The chain is built from TRBV30 and TRBJ2-7; D remains unclear. This CDR3 comprises 11 residues. Deletions cut 3 bases from V and 4 bases from J, with 7 bases between. Germline V gives CDR1 GTSNPN, CDR2 SVGIG (reference sequence). DNA of the CDR3: TGTGCCTGGAGCGCTGCTTACGAGCAGTACTTC. The encoded protein is CAWSAAYEQYF.

The chain couples TRBV30 to TRBJ1-3, with D unclear. Between the trimmed V and J ends, which lost 4 bases and 4 bases, there was a span of 8 bases. CDR3 length: 12 amino acids. Germline V gene lookup returns CDR1 GTSNPN and CDR2 SVGIG (reference sequence). CDR3: CAWISSGNTIYF. In nucleotides, the CDR3 is TGTGCCTGGATTAGTTCGGGAAACACCATATATTTT.

The gene calls are TRBV7-2 and TRBJ2-7; a possible D gene is TRBD1 (8 bases). The germline CDR1 and CDR2 sequences are SGHTA and FQGNSA. V was trimmed by 10 bases and J by 7 bases, leaving 23 bases between them. The CDR3 totals 14 residues. CDR3 sequence: CAIPRGQGALEQYF. Written as DNA, the CDR3 is TGTGCCATTCCGCGGGGGCAGGGGGCGTTGGAGCAGTACTTC. Supplemented by reference TRBV7-2 and TRBJ2-7, the full variable domain reads GAGVSQSPSNKVTEKGKDVELRCDPISGHTALYWYRQSLGQGLEFLIYFQGNSAPDKSGLPSDRFSAERTGGSVSTLTIQRTQQEDSAVYLCAIPRGQGALEQYFGPGTRLTVT.